The 32 T cell receptor beta chains below come from one sample, sequenced in a study of shared clonotypes between healthy human individuals. Profiling relied on immunoSEQ multiplex PCR, and the TCRdb table lists in-frame clones only, not all of them. The table records approximately 2.3 million clones, over 85% of them present only once. Sequencing input: naive CD4+ T cells from PBMCs. Noted subset: CD45RA+ positively selected. These receptors originate from a man aged 18 to 35 in good health. Some clones in this sample may be carry-over from other donors' samples.

Remarks on this clone: Other DNA sequences in this sample translate to the same CDR3. J is TRBJ1-4 and V is TRBV18; possibly TRBD1 for D (5 bases). Trimming cost V 2 bases and J 8 bases, with 9 bases left between them. This CDR3 comprises 13 residues. Per the germline V gene, CDR1 is KGHSH and CDR2 is LQKENI. The CDR3 loop reads CASSPGAGEKLFF. The DNA for the CDR3 is TGTGCCAGCTCACCAGGGGCCGGGGAAAAACTGTTTTTT.

The J gene is TRBJ2-1, the V gene TRBV27; D unclear. V lost 5 bases to trimming and J lost 5 bases, with 4 bases between them. Germline V gives CDR1 MNHEY, CDR2 SMNVEV (reference sequence). This CDR3 has 11 amino acids. The CDR3 protein is CASSIHNEQFF. Here the CDR3 DNA reads TGTGCCAGCAGTATCCACAATGAGCAGTTCTTC.

The J gene is TRBJ2-2, the V gene TRBV10-1; D is perhaps TRBD2 (6 bases). The CDR3 loop spans 15 amino acids. Germline loops: CDR1 WNHNN, CDR2 SYGVQD (reference sequence). V was clipped by 7 bases and J by 0 bases, with 12 bases between them. The CDR3 here is CASTPGTPNTGELFF. CDR3 DNA sequence: TGCGCCAGCACCCCCGGGACTCCGAACACCGGGGAGCTGTTTTTT.

The chain combines TRBV19 with TRBJ2-2; D may be TRBD1 (6 bases). In germline, CDR1 is LNHDA, CDR2 SQIVND (reference sequence). Deletions cut 7 bases from V and 5 bases from J, with 14 bases between. This CDR3 has 14 residues. The CDR3 loop reads CASMWPGVTGELFF. CDR3 DNA: TGTGCCAGTATGTGGCCAGGGGTGACCGGGGAGCTGTTTTTT.

The rearrangement links TRBV27 to TRBJ2-6, with D perhaps matching TRBD1 (6 bases). Germline V lookup: CDR1 MNHEY, CDR2 SMNVEV (reference sequence). The V end lost 6 bases, the J end lost 4 bases, and 13 bases lay between the germline ends. The CDR3 spans 15 residues. This CDR3 reads CASRSQGSGANVLTF. CDR3 DNA sequence: TGTGCCAGCAGATCCCAGGGGTCCGGGGCCAACGTCCTGACTTTC.

The rearrangement uses TRBV30 and TRBJ1-4; D is undetermined. The length of the CDR3 is 12 residues. V was cut by 2 bases and J by 13 bases, with 14 bases left in between. Germline-derived CDR1 and CDR2 are GTSNPN and SVGIG (reference sequence). In DNA, the CDR3 is TGTGCCTGGAGTTATTCCGGCCTTACACTGTTTTTT. It is translated as CAWSYSGLTLFF.

The gene calls are TRBV21-1 and TRBJ2-1; the table's TRBD2 call for D was not verified on the DNA. TRBV21-1 is noted as a pseudogene. This CDR3 region has 18 residues. Written as DNA, the CDR3 is TGTGCCAGCAGCGCGAAACATATTGGCTTAGCGAGCTACAATGAGCAGTTCTTC. Protein sequence: CASSAKHIGLASYNEQFF.

The CDR3 nucleotides read TGTGCCAGCAGGACAACCGGGACAGGGAGTGGCTACACCTTC. It yields the protein CASRTTGTGSGYTF. This chain joins TRBV28 and TRBJ1-2, with 9 nucleotides matching TRBD1. The CDR3 is 14 amino acids. Germline CDR1 is MDHEN and CDR2 is SYDVKM. V lost 6 bases and J lost 7; bases outside the gene matches: 9.

The gene calls are TRBV30 and TRBJ2-5, with D hard to call. The tail of the sequence fits TRBJ2-7 better, so the J call may be wrong. The CDR3 length is 13 residues. Per the germline V gene, CDR1 is GTSNPN and CDR2 is SVGIG (reference sequence). As DNA, the CDR3 is TGTGCCTGGAGTGTTGGGGTTGCCTACGAGCAGTACTTC. Translating gives CAWSVGVAYEQYF.

The chain links TRBV29-1 to TRBJ2-1; D is ambiguous. Per the germline V gene, CDR1 is SQVTM and CDR2 is ANQGSEA. Deletions cut 4 bases from V and 3 bases from J, with 10 bases between. The CDR3 length is 13 residues. The chain's CDR3 is CSVGGPFYNEQFF. As DNA, the CDR3 is TGCAGCGTTGGCGGTCCCTTCTACAATGAGCAGTTCTTC.

The rearrangement joins TRBV9 to TRBJ2-7; TRBD1 matches 9 bases. V shed 0 bases, J shed 4 bases, and the junction held 11 bases outside the gene matches. The germline V gene encodes CDR1 SGDLS and CDR2 YYNGEE. This CDR3 is 17 amino acids long. The CDR3 nucleotides are TGTGCCAGCAGCGTAGTAAGGGCTGGGACAGGGACTTACGAGCAGTACTTC. Protein: CASSVVRAGTGTYEQYF. Looking up the rest from reference TRBV9 and TRBJ2-7 gives the full variable domain: DSGVTQTPKHLITATGQRVTLRCSPRSGDLSVYWYQQSLDQGLQFLIQYYNGEERAKGNILERFSAQQFPDLHSELNLSSLELGDSALYFCASSVVRAGTGTYEQYFGPGTRLTVT.

A word on this clone: Distinct nucleotide sequences in the sample also encode this CDR3. The V and J genes are TRBV5-1 and TRBJ1-1; TRBD1 matches 9 bases. After removal of 4 bases from V and 8 bases from J, the junction contained 12 bases not matched to a gene. The germline gives CDR1 SGHRS, CDR2 YFSETQ. The CDR3 covers 15 residues. The CDR3 nucleotides are TGCGCCAGCAGCCTAACCCCCGGACAGGGGTCCGAAGCTTTCTTT. This translates into CASSLTPGQGSEAFF.

The chain couples TRBV15 to TRBJ1-2; the D is unclear. The CDR3 sequence is 11 residues long. CDR1 and CDR2 (germline): LNHNV, YYDKDF (reference sequence). V was trimmed by 5 bases and J by 9 bases, leaving 10 bases between them. DNA of the CDR3: TGTGCCACCAGCCTAGAAGATAGCTACACCTTC. Protein product: CATSLEDSYTF.

The rearrangement joins TRBV7-2 to TRBJ2-7, with 14 nucleotides matching TRBD2. Germline V gives CDR1 SGHTA, CDR2 FQGNSA. Trimming cost V 5 bases and J 6 bases; bases outside gene matches: 12. This CDR3 is built from 17 residues. CDR3 DNA: TGTGCCAGCAGCCCGCCGGGACTAGCGGGAGTCTCTTTCGAGCAGTACTTC. Translated: CASSPPGLAGVSFEQYF.

This chain uses TRBV7-3 with TRBJ2-3; D may be TRBD1 (6 bases). V dropped 5 bases and J dropped 3 bases, with 9 bases sitting between them. The CDR3 runs 13 residues. The V gene's germline CDR1 is SGHTA and CDR2 FQGTGA. Written as DNA, the CDR3 is TGTGCCAGCAGCCCCGACAGGACAGATACGCAGTATTTT. Translating gives CASSPDRTDTQYF.

The chain has TRBV7-2 and TRBJ2-7; D might be TRBD2 (5 bases). Germline V gene sequence: CDR1 SGHTA, CDR2 FQGNSA. Trimming cost V 10 bases and J 4 bases, with 17 bases left between them. CDR3 length equals 13 residues. The CDR3 coding sequence is TGTGCCACCTCCATTACTAGGAGGTACGAGCAGTACTTC. Its translation: CATSITRRYEQYF.

The CDR3 here is CASSTRRGTYNEQFF. The CDR3 DNA sequence: TGTGCCAGCAGTACGAGGCGGGGCACCTACAATGAGCAGTTCTTC. The rearrangement uses TRBV27 and TRBJ2-1; a possible D gene is TRBD2 (6 bases). The germline V and J ends were trimmed by 5 bases and 2 bases, with 13 bases remaining between them. Germline V gene sequence: CDR1 MNHEY, CDR2 SMNVEV (reference sequence). This CDR3 has 15 amino acids.

The chain recombines TRBV5-5 with TRBJ2-7; D might be TRBD1 (5 bases). Looked up from germline, CDR1 is SGHKS and CDR2 is YYEKEE (reference sequence). V dropped 0 bases and J dropped 0 bases, with 16 bases sitting between them. This CDR3 contains 17 residues. The CDR3 region has the DNA TGTGCCAGCAGCTTGGTCCAGGGCGGTTATAGCTCCTACGAGCAGTACTTC. Translated, it gives CASSLVQGGYSSYEQYF.

This chain connects TRBV10-3 to TRBJ1-2, with D possibly matching TRBD1 (5 bases). This CDR3 region has 15 residues. The germline V and J ends were trimmed by 10 bases and 1 base, with 19 bases remaining between them. CDR1 and CDR2 (germline): ENHRY, SYGVKD. The CDR3 nucleotides are TGTGCCAGCAAATTGGGGCCGGAACTTAACTATGGCTACACCTTC. This codes for CASKLGPELNYGYTF.

The chain couples TRBV28 to TRBJ1-2; no reliable D call. V was clipped by 3 bases and J by 5 bases, with 13 bases between them. Germline loops: CDR1 MDHEN, CDR2 SYDVKM. CDR3 length: 14 amino acids. The CDR3 region is CASSFGRFGYGYTF. The DNA for the CDR3 is TGTGCCAGCAGTTTTGGGAGGTTTGGGTATGGCTACACCTTC.

The V gene is TRBV5-1, the J gene TRBJ1-1, with D perhaps TRBD1 (5 bases). This CDR3 contains 14 residues. Germline CDR1 SGHRS, CDR2 YFSETQ. The ends were cut back, 1 base at V and 2 bases at J, with 9 bases in the middle. CDR3 loop: CASSLIGVNTEAFF. CDR3 nucleotide sequence: TGCGCCAGCAGCTTGATAGGGGTAAACACTGAAGCTTTCTTT.

Here the CDR3 reads CASSPTQTGYIGYTF. The CDR3 nucleotides are TGCGCCAGCAGTCCAACCCAGACAGGGTATATTGGCTACACCTTC. V usage is TRBV10-2 and J usage is TRBJ1-2; the match to TRBD1 covers 7 bases. From germline, CDR1 is WSHSY and CDR2 SAAADI. The CDR3 extends over 15 amino acids. The V gene end was trimmed by 5 bases and the J gene end by 7 bases; junction bases not matched to a gene: 13.

About this clone: This specimen includes other DNA sequences encoding the same CDR3. The gene calls are TRBV18 and TRBJ1-5; 7 positions match TRBD1. The V and J ends lost 2 bases and 6 bases, in that order; junction bases with no gene match: 7. The CDR3 runs 15 residues. From germline, CDR1 is KGHSH and CDR2 LQKENI. Here the CDR3 reads CASSPTTGVGQPQHF. The CDR3 coding sequence is TGTGCCAGCTCACCAACAACAGGGGTCGGTCAGCCCCAGCATTTT.

This clone has only one observation. The chain recombines TRBV28 with TRBJ1-5, with D perhaps TRBD1 (5 bases). Trimming took off 3 bases at V and 5 bases at J, with 11 bases between the two ends. Germline CDR1 MDHEN, CDR2 SYDVKM. The CDR3 covers 14 residues. The CDR3 coding sequence is TGTGCCAGCAGTTTTTTATTGGGGGATCAGCCCCAGCATTTT. Protein: CASSFLLGDQPQHF.

In this sample, this clone turned up a few times. Other DNA sequences within the sample encode an identical CDR3. This rearrangement joins TRBV7-9 to TRBJ1-5, with D maybe TRBD1 (5 bases). V lost 0 bases to trimming and J lost 2 bases, with 5 bases between them. The CDR3 extends over 14 amino acids. The germline gives CDR1 SEHNR, CDR2 FQNEAQ (reference sequence). The chain's CDR3 is CASSLAGGNQPQHF. In nucleotides, the CDR3 is TGTGCCAGCAGCTTAGCGGGGGGCAATCAGCCCCAGCATTTT.

V usage is TRBV7-9 and J usage is TRBJ2-7; TRBD1 matches at 10 bases. This CDR3 comprises 15 residues. Germline values: CDR1 SEHNR, CDR2 FQNEAQ (reference sequence). J lost 4 bases, V lost 4 bases, and 7 bases had no gene match. The CDR3 protein is CASSSRDRGVYEQYF. Written as DNA, the CDR3 is TGTGCCAGCAGCTCCCGGGACAGGGGCGTTTACGAGCAGTACTTC.

With regard to this clone: One base away lies a much larger clone, so this may be a sequencing read error. In the same sample, other DNA sequences code for this CDR3. The CDR3 nucleotides read TGTGCCAGCAGGGTAGCAGATACGCAGTATTTT. This encodes CASRVADTQYF. The chain couples TRBV6-6 to TRBJ2-3; D unclear. The CDR3 contains 11 residues. Per the germline V gene, CDR1 is MNHNY and CDR2 is SVGAGI (reference sequence). The V end lost 6 bases, the J end lost 4 bases, and 5 bases lay between the germline ends.

The chain combines TRBV5-6 with TRBJ2-7, with D unresolved. Germline V gene sequence: CDR1 SGHDT, CDR2 YYEEEE. V shed 1 base and J shed 2 bases, with 4 bases lying between them. The CDR3 extends over 12 amino acids. CDR3 loop: CASSLFAYEQYF. The CDR3 DNA is TGTGCCAGCAGCTTGTTTGCCTACGAGCAGTACTTC.

The CDR3 loop is CSVNTIYEQYF. CDR3 bases: TGCAGCGTTAATACCATATACGAGCAGTACTTC. This chain uses TRBV29-1 with TRBJ2-7, with no clear D. Trimming took off 5 bases at V and 4 bases at J, with 9 bases between the two ends. Germline CDR1 SQVTM, CDR2 ANQGSEA. The CDR3 runs to 11 residues.

V and J are TRBV18 and TRBJ1-3; the match to TRBD1 covers 8 bases. The CDR3 runs to 16 residues. V was pared by 3 bases and J by 0 bases, with 4 bases of the junction left unmatched. Per germline, CDR1 KGHSH and CDR2 LQKENI. The CDR3 DNA is TGTGCCAGCTCACCGCTAACAGGGGGCTCTGGAAACACCATATATTTT. This gives the protein CASSPLTGGSGNTIYF.

This sequence joins TRBV4-1 and TRBJ2-7; D could derive from TRBD1 or TRBD2 (5 bases each). Germline V gene data show CDR1 as MGHRA and CDR2 as YSYEKL. The CDR3 loop spans 15 amino acids. Trimming took 4 bases from V and 2 from J, leaving 15 bases between them. This chain's CDR3 is CASSRTIGAPYEQYF. DNA of the CDR3: TGCGCCAGCAGCCGGACGATCGGGGCTCCCTACGAGCAGTACTTC.

On this clone itself: One junction end disagrees with the germline gene, perhaps due to a read error. The rearrangement uses TRBV4-2 and TRBJ2-7; the D gene could be TRBD1 or TRBD2 (5 bases each). The germline V gene has CDR1 LGHNA and CDR2 YNFKEQ. The CDR3 consists of 15 residues. CDR3 in amino acids: CTSRQETRGDYEQYF. The CDR3 bases are TGTACCAGCAGACAAGAGACCAGAGGGGATTACGAGCAGTACTTC.